The clone carrying this TCR beta chain was picked up many times. Its antigen is not known. The entry originates in a study of regulatory T cells in long-lasting Graves disease. Study-wide results and limits: Persistent disease exhibited a predilection for TRBV28, TRBJ1-2 and TRBJ2-5.

The sample's time point: newly diagnosed GD, antithyroid drugs for less than 3 months. RNA extracted from PBMCs served as the sequencing template. CDR3 regions were amplified by Arm-PCR using iRepertoire HTBI primers to build TCR beta libraries. TCRdb re-derived calls from the multiplex PCR reads in MiXCR, one entry per CDR3 protein. The sample includes some 490,000 distinct CDR3 sequences, 12% of them seen just once. Germline V CDR1 and CDR2: SEHNR, FQNEAQ (reference sequence). There are 13 residues in the CDR3. Trimming removed 0 bases at V and 6 bases at J, with 8 bases between. The sample was also linked to a second study, of T cells in Graves' hyperthyroidism and ophthalmopathy. That work adds: Reasons for excluding patients were uncontrolled infection, other autoimmune disease, pregnancy or lactation.

The J gene is TRBJ1-1, the V gene TRBV7-9, with no clear D. The sequences come from peripheral blood mononuclear cells (PBMCs), collected at new diagnosis, from a patient treated with antithyroid drugs. This sequence originates from a woman in her thirties with Graves disease. The CDR3 DNA reads as TGTGCCAGCAGCTTAGCGATCGGTCCTGAAGCTTTCTTT. Its translation is CASSLAIGPEAFF. Full variable domain (missing parts from reference TRBV7-9 and TRBJ1-1): DTGVSQNPRHKITKRGQNVTFRCDPISEHNRLYWYRQTLGQGPEFLTYFQNEAQLEKSRLLSDRFSAERPKGSFSTLEIQRTEQGDSAMYLCASSLAIGPEAFFGQGTRLTVV.